What follows are 12 T cell receptor beta chains derived from one specimen sequenced in a study of regulatory T cells in long-lasting Graves disease. Time point here: newly diagnosed GD, antithyroid drugs for less than 3 months. PBMCs provided the RNA from which the TCR library was made. Both iRepertoire HTBI primers and Arm-PCR of CDR3 regions were used to build the TCR beta libraries. Each CDR3 protein is one row after TCRdb ran MiXCR on the multiplex PCR reads. Here the sample spans 410,000 or so distinct CDR3 sequences, about 15% being singletons. Separately, the same data were catalogued under a study of T cells in Graves' hyperthyroidism and ophthalmopathy.

The material sequenced was peripheral blood mononuclear cells (PBMCs), taken at new diagnosis, from a patient treated with antithyroid drugs. Source of these receptors: a woman in her thirties with Graves disease.

This clonotype was recorded a few times. V is TRBV6-1 and J is TRBJ2-7; 7 bases align to TRBD1. Germline CDR1 reads MNHNS; CDR2 reads SASEGT. V gave up 8 bases and J gave up 0 bases; unmatched junction bases: 7. There are 14 residues in the CDR3. The CDR3 bases are TGTGCCAGCCGTCAGACAGGGAGCTCCTACGAGCAGTACTTC. The encoded protein is CASRQTGSSYEQYF.

This clonotype showed up just a few times. The chain has TRBV6-2 or TRBV6-3 and TRBJ2-3; maybe TRBD2 (5 bases). Germline assignment: CDR1 MNHEY and CDR2 SVGEGT. The CDR3 is made up of 15 amino acids. The V gene lost 0 bases and the J gene lost 3 bases, with 10 bases spanning the gap. The CDR3 DNA reads as TGTGCCAGCAGTTACTCGACCCGGGAAACAGATACGCAGTATTTT. It is translated as CASSYSTRETDTQYF.

This clonotype was counted a few times. CDR3 amino acids: CASSQAGLAGVFSYEQYF. CDR3 bases: TGCGCCAGCAGCCAAGCGGGACTAGCGGGAGTCTTCTCCTACGAGCAGTACTTC. The chain links TRBV4-1 to TRBJ2-7, with 14 bases matching TRBD2. The CDR3 is 18 amino acids. The germline gives CDR1 MGHRA, CDR2 YSYEKL. Losses at the gene ends were 1 base for V and 0 bases for J; bases not matched to a gene: 5.

This clonotype was recorded at least ten times. This chain joins TRBV6-1 and TRBJ2-7, with 7 nucleotides matching TRBD1. The trim removed 6 bases at V and 6 bases at J, leaving 8 bases unmatched. CDR3 length: 13 amino acids. In germline, CDR1 is MNHNS, CDR2 SASEGT. The CDR3 here is CASRHGQAAEQYF. The CDR3 coding sequence is TGTGCCAGCAGACACGGACAGGCCGCCGAGCAGTACTTC.

This clonotype was observed many times. The rearrangement links TRBV20-1 to TRBJ2-3; TRBD2 matches 12 bases. CDR3 length: 20 residues. V lost 0 bases and J lost 3; bases outside the gene matches: 16. The V gene's germline CDR1 is DFQATT and CDR2 SNEGSKA (reference sequence). The CDR3: CSARDQMGLAGWSRTDTQYF. DNA for the CDR3: TGCAGTGCTAGAGATCAAATGGGACTAGCGGGTTGGAGTAGAACAGATACGCAGTATTTT.

This chain links TRBV2 with TRBJ2-1, with a tentative D call TRBD2 (5 bases). V was clipped by 4 bases and J by 0 bases, with 10 bases between them. Germline assignment: CDR1 SNHLY and CDR2 FYNNEI. This CDR3 region has 15 residues. CDR3 sequence (DNA): TGTGCCAGCAGTGCTGATGCGGGCTCCTACAATGAGCAGTTCTTC. Translating gives CASSADAGSYNEQFF.

The V and J genes are TRBV25-1 and TRBJ1-1, with 9 bases matching TRBD1. The CDR3 is 13 residues long. The ends lost 4 bases at V and 4 bases at J; junction bases unmatched: 1. Per germline, CDR1 MGHDK and CDR2 SYGVNS. CDR3 nucleotide sequence: TGTGCCAGCAGTGGACAGGGGGTCACTGAAGCTTTCTTT. It encodes CASSGQGVTEAFF.

This clonotype was seen many times. V is TRBV11-2 and J is TRBJ2-1; D may be TRBD1 (6 bases). V dropped 5 bases and J dropped 5 bases, with 10 bases sitting between them. Germline V CDR1 and CDR2: SGHAT, FQNNGV. This CDR3 is built from 13 residues. The chain's CDR3 is CASSLDRDNEQFF. The CDR3, as DNA: TGTGCCAGCAGCCTGGACAGAGACAATGAGCAGTTCTTC.

This rearrangement joins TRBV27 to TRBJ1-4; 7 bases map to TRBD1. Germline CDR1 MNHEY, CDR2 SMNVEV (reference sequence). The CDR3 extends over 14 amino acids. V shed 7 bases, J shed 7 bases, and the junction held 9 bases outside the gene matches. The CDR3 protein is CASTPRGGGEKLFF. The CDR3 nucleotides read TGTGCCAGCACTCCCAGGGGGGGAGGTGAAAAACTGTTTTTT.

This clonotype was observed a few times. A junction boundary mismatches the germline segment, possibly from a read error. The V call is TRBV20-1, the J call TRBJ2-7, with 12 bases that match TRBD1. The germline CDR1 and CDR2 sequences are DFQATT and SNEGSKA (reference sequence). The CDR3 has 17 amino acids. The CDR3 DNA reads TGCGGTGCTAGGGGCCCGGGACAGGGGGCCTATCCGGAAGAGCAGTACTTC. Encoded protein: CGARGPGQGAYPEEQYF.

This clonotype was observed at least ten times. The J gene is TRBJ2-3, the V gene TRBV12-3 or TRBV12-4; D possibly corresponds to TRBD2 (5 bases). The CDR3 sequence is 15 residues long. V was trimmed by 7 bases and J by 2 bases, leaving 16 bases between them. CDR3 region: CASTFSGSHTDTQYF. CDR3 in DNA: TGTGCCAGCACTTTCAGCGGCTCCCACACAGATACGCAGTATTTT.

This clonotype was counted many times. This chain connects TRBV3-1 to TRBJ2-2, with a tentative D call TRBD1 (5 bases). Trimming pared 3 bases from V and 6 bases from J, leaving 5 bases between. The CDR3 contains 12 residues. Germline values: CDR1 LGHDT, CDR2 YNNKEL (reference sequence). CDR3 loop: CASSQGPGELFF. The CDR3, as DNA: TGTGCCAGCAGCCAGGGGCCCGGGGAGCTGTTTTTT.